One and the same sample provided the 15 T cell receptor beta chains below, sequenced in a study of radiotherapy plus CTLA-4 blockade in lung cancer. Profiling relied on immunoSEQ multiplex PCR, and the TCRdb table lists in-frame clones only, not all of them. The sample lists 50,000 to 65,000 clones, approximately 84% occurring once. The sample consisted of peripheral blood, taken from a patient treated with radiotherapy plus ipilimumab. Every receptor here comes from a human donor with non-small cell lung cancer whose response to radiotherapy plus ipilimumab could not be evaluated.

V usage is TRBV28 and J usage is TRBJ2-7; TRBD1 matches 9 bases. V shed 5 bases, J shed 4 bases, and the junction held 9 bases outside the gene matches. From germline, CDR1 is MDHEN and CDR2 SYDVKM. CDR3 length: 15 residues. The CDR3 DNA reads TGTGCCAGCAGTCGAACCGGGACAGGGAAATACGAGCAGTACTTC. Translation gives CASSRTGTGKYEQYF.

The chain combines TRBV2 with TRBJ1-5; D is possibly TRBD1 (5 bases). Germline CDR1 SNHLY, CDR2 FYNNEI. The CDR3 contains 14 residues. Trimming took off 7 bases at V and 3 bases at J, with 13 bases between the two ends. CDR3: CASTGREVNQPQHF. The CDR3 bases are TGTGCCAGCACGGGCAGGGAGGTCAATCAGCCCCAGCATTTT.

The chain combines TRBV7-2 with TRBJ2-7; 12 positions agree with TRBD2. From germline, CDR1 is SGHTA and CDR2 FQGNSA. The trim removed 5 bases at V and 4 bases at J, leaving 18 bases unmatched. The CDR3 sequence is 19 residues long. The CDR3 sequence: CASSLLRTSGTWDLYEQYF. The CDR3, as DNA: TGTGCCAGCAGCCTACTAAGGACTAGCGGGACATGGGATTTATACGAGCAGTACTTC. Drawing the rest from reference TRBV7-2 and TRBJ2-7, the complete variable domain is GAGVSQSPSNKVTEKGKDVELRCDPISGHTALYWYRQSLGQGLEFLIYFQGNSAPDKSGLPSDRFSAERTGGSVSTLTIQRTQQEDSAVYLCASSLLRTSGTWDLYEQYFGPGTRLTVT.

The gene calls are TRBV18 and TRBJ1-5; D possibly corresponds to TRBD1 (5 bases). V was pared by 2 bases and J by 5 bases, with 16 bases between. The CDR3 is 16 amino acids. CDR1 is KGHSH, CDR2 LQKENI, per germline. The chain's CDR3 is CASSPGAGSRDQPQHF. The CDR3 region has the DNA TGTGCCAGCTCACCAGGCGCTGGGTCCAGGGATCAGCCCCAGCATTTT.

Only one count was recorded for this clone. The junction and the germline gene differ at one end; a read error may be behind it. V is TRBV5-1 and J is TRBJ2-3, with TRBD1 as a possible D gene (7 bases). CDR1 and CDR2 (germline): SGHRS, YFSETQ. CDR3 length: 14 amino acids. The CDR3 sequence is CASSLWDFRTQGEF. In DNA, the CDR3 is TGCGCCAGCAGCTTGTGGGACTTTCGGACGCAGGGGGAATTT.

The chain has TRBV28 and TRBJ2-7; 10 bases are shared with TRBD1. Germline V gene lookup returns CDR1 MDHEN and CDR2 SYDVKM. CDR3 length: 13 amino acids. V was clipped by 8 bases and J by 3 bases; unmatched bases: 4. As DNA, the CDR3 is TGTGCCAGCCGGACAGGGGGAATCTACGAGCAGTACTTC. Translating gives CASRTGGIYEQYF.

This sequence joins TRBV6-5 and TRBJ1-3; the match to TRBD1 covers 8 bases. Per germline, CDR1 MNHEY and CDR2 SVGAGI. After removal of 6 bases from V and 0 bases from J, the junction contained 4 bases not matched to a gene. This CDR3 is built from 15 residues. Here the CDR3 DNA reads TGTGCCAGCAGCCGGGACAGGATCTCTGGAAACACCATATATTTT. Protein product: CASSRDRISGNTIYF.

The rearrangement joins TRBV2 to TRBJ2-3; 10 bases align to TRBD2. Germline-derived CDR1 and CDR2 are SNHLY and FYNNEI. This CDR3 comprises 18 residues. V lost 1 base to trimming and J lost 4 bases; unmatched junction nucleotides: 11. This CDR3 reads CASSEGRWLAGDADTQYF. The CDR3 DNA sequence: TGTGCCAGCAGTGAAGGGCGATGGCTAGCGGGAGATGCAGATACGCAGTATTTT. The variable domain in full, completed from reference TRBV2 and TRBJ2-3, reads EPEVTQTPSHQVTQMGQEVILRCVPISNHLYFYWYRQILGQKVEFLVSFYNNEISEKSEIFDDQFSVERPDGSNFTLKIRSTKLEDSAMYFCASSEGRWLAGDADTQYFGPGTRLTVL.

The CDR3 sequence: CASSFTRGGNTEAFF. In DNA, the CDR3 is TGTGCCAGCAGCTTTACCCGGGGGGGGAACACTGAAGCTTTCTTT. V is TRBV7-2 and J is TRBJ1-1; TRBD1 is a possible D gene (5 bases). This CDR3 is built from 15 residues. Trimming stripped 3 bases from V and 1 base from J, with 12 bases between. From germline, CDR1 is SGHTA and CDR2 FQGNSA.

The CDR3 bases are TGTGCCAGCTCTCCCATGACTAGCGGGAGTAGGACAGATACGCAGTATTTT. Its translation: CASSPMTSGSRTDTQYF. This rearrangement joins TRBV18 to TRBJ2-3; TRBD2 matches 12 bases. Per germline, CDR1 KGHSH and CDR2 LQKENI. Trimming took 6 bases from V and 3 from J; bases not matched to a gene: 10. This CDR3 spans 17 amino acids.

The V call is TRBV25-1, the J call TRBJ2-7; 10 nucleotides match TRBD2. The CDR3 length is 16 residues. V lost 4 bases and J lost 6; bases outside the gene matches: 12. Germline V gene data show CDR1 as MGHDK and CDR2 as SYGVNS. For the CDR3, the DNA is TGTGCCAGCAGTGCGGGCCTAGCGGGAGTGTCGGGCGAGCAGTACTTC. Its protein product is CASSAGLAGVSGEQYF.

This clone has only a few counts. Sequence at one end of the junction differs from germline and may be a read error. DNA for the CDR3: TGCGCCAGCAGCCAGACAGGGGGAAATCAGCCCCAGCATTTT. It yields the protein CASSQTGGNQPQHF. The gene calls are TRBV5-5 and TRBJ1-5; 9 nucleotides match TRBD1. The CDR3 totals 14 residues. In germline, CDR1 is SGHKS, CDR2 YYEKEE (reference sequence).

This clone was recorded a few times. This sequence joins TRBV5-1 and TRBJ2-2; D is undetermined. Germline V gene sequence: CDR1 SGHRS, CDR2 YFSETQ. This CDR3 has 14 residues. Trimming took 2 bases from V and 7 from J, leaving 12 bases between them. This CDR3 reads CASSLDGADGELFF. The CDR3 DNA reads TGCGCCAGCAGCTTAGACGGCGCGGACGGGGAGCTGTTTTTT.

The V gene is TRBV6-5, the J gene TRBJ1-1, with TRBD1 matching 8 bases. Germline loops: CDR1 MNHEY, CDR2 SVGAGI. Trimming cost V 6 bases and J 0 bases; bases outside gene matches: 6. This CDR3 region has 15 residues. This CDR3 is CASRDRGRLNTEAFF. CDR3 nucleotides: TGTGCCAGCAGAGACAGGGGACGGTTGAACACTGAAGCTTTCTTT.

The V call is TRBV4-3, the J call TRBJ2-1; 11 bases match TRBD2. This CDR3 is built from 15 residues. After removal of 1 base from V and 8 bases from J, the junction contained 4 bases not matched to a gene. Germline V gene lookup returns CDR1 LGHNA and CDR2 YSLEER. CDR3 nucleotides: TGCGCCAGCAGCCAAGGCGTAGCGGGGGGGGATGAGCAGTTCTTC. Encoded protein: CASSQGVAGGDEQFF.